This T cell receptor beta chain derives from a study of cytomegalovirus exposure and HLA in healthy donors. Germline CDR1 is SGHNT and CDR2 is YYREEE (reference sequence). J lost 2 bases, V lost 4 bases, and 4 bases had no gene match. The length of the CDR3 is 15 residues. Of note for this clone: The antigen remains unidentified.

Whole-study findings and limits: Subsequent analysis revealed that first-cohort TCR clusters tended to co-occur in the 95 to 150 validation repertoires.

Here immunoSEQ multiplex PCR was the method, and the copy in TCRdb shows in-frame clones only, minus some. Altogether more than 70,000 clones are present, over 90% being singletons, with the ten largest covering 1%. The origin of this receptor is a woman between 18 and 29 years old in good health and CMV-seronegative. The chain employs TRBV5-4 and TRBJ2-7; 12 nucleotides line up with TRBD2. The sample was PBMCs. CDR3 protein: CASSTGTSGPYEQYF. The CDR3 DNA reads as TGTGCCAGCAGCACCGGGACTAGCGGGCCCTACGAGCAGTACTTC.